This T cell receptor beta chain was sequenced in a study of cytomegalovirus exposure and HLA in healthy donors. Use of 60 Vbeta and 13 Jbeta primers characterized the PCR. Sequencing used immunoSEQ multiplex PCR; TCRdb keeps in-frame clones, though not all of them. Among some 220,000 clones listed, roughly 89% were seen once. Nominal health characterized the donors when sampled, though unrecorded immune exposures were likely. Turning to this clone: Its antigen is unidentified.

Study observations and caveats: Across donors, most TCRs were seen rarely, yet some public ones were widespread.

The CDR3 consists of 12 residues. The germline V gene encodes CDR1 SGHDT and CDR2 YYEEEE. V was trimmed by 1 base and J by 5 bases, leaving 7 bases between them. The receptor's source is a woman under 30 in good health and CMV-seronegative. The chain is built from TRBV5-6 and TRBJ2-7; D perhaps matches TRBD1 (5 bases). Sequencing was done on a sample of PBMCs. The CDR3 DNA reads TGTGCCAGCAGCTTGACAGGAGACGAGCAGTACTTC. Its translation: CASSLTGDEQYF.